The sequence of this TCR beta chain was determined in a study of cytomegalovirus exposure and HLA in healthy donors. PCR involved 60 Vbeta and 13 Jbeta primers. The repertoire was sequenced with immunoSEQ multiplex PCR; TCRdb's copy has only in-frame clones and lacks some. Altogether about 150,000 clones are present, approximately 84% being singletons, with the ten largest covering about 2.3%. This TCR derives from a woman between 18 and 29 years old in good health and CMV-seronegative. The specimen was PBMCs.

The CDR3 sequence is CASSPPRGGNEQFF. The CDR3 DNA follows: TGTGCCAGCAGCCCCCCCCGGGGAGGCAATGAGCAGTTCTTC. The chain recombines TRBV4-2 with TRBJ2-1, with D tentatively TRBD2 (6 bases). Germline assignment: CDR1 LGHNA and CDR2 YNFKEQ. The V gene lost 4 bases and the J gene lost 6 bases, with 13 bases spanning the gap. This CDR3 contains 14 residues.